The 13 T cell receptor beta chains listed next were all sequenced from one sample in a study of T cells in Graves' hyperthyroidism and ophthalmopathy. Researchers amplified the TCR beta CDR3 regions from RNA transcripts. HTBI primers drove first-round RT-PCR of the TCR CDR3. TCRdb passed the multiplex PCR reads through MiXCR, listing each CDR3 protein once. The sample holds tens of thousands of distinct CDR3 sequences; roughly half are singletons and the top ten take roughly 3.4%. Sequencing input: blood. Every receptor here comes from a woman aged 55-75 years with Graves' ophthalmopathy.

As to this clonotype: Relative to the germline gene, one junction end is altered; a read error may explain this. The chain recombines TRBV10-1 with TRBJ2-7; TRBD2 agrees at 7 bases. CDR3 length: 13 residues. CDR1 is WNHNN and CDR2 is SYGVQD in the germline V gene (reference sequence). CDR3 nucleotides: TGCGCCAGCAGTTACCGGCGGGGGTACGTGCAGTACTTC. It codes for CASSYRRGYVQYF.

V usage is TRBV7-6 and J usage is TRBJ2-2, with 9 positions matching TRBD2. CDR1 SGHVS and CDR2 FNYEAQ come from the germline V gene. Losses at the gene ends were 5 bases for V and 9 bases for J; bases not matched to a gene: 4. The CDR3 length is 13 residues. CDR3 nucleotide sequence: TGTGCCAGCAGCCGCGGGGGGGCCTGGGAGCTGTTTTTT. Amino acids: CASSRGGAWELFF.

The V gene is TRBV7-9, the J gene TRBJ2-7, with D hard to call. The germline V gene has CDR1 SEHNR and CDR2 FQNEAQ (reference sequence). The ends were cut back, 1 base at V and 3 bases at J, with 7 bases in the middle. This CDR3 contains 13 residues. The CDR3 DNA is TGTGCCAGCAGCTTAGGAGGCATCTACGAGCAGTACTTC. As protein: CASSLGGIYEQYF.

V and J are TRBV20-1 and TRBJ1-2; TRBD1 might be the D (5 bases). Trimming removed 0 bases from V and 8 bases from J, with 16 bases in between. This CDR3 has 14 amino acids. The germline gives CDR1 DFQATT, CDR2 SNEGSKA (reference sequence). The DNA for the CDR3 is TGCAGTGCTAGAGATAACGCGGGGGGAGAGGGCTACACCTTC. This sequence encodes CSARDNAGGEGYTF.

This chain uses TRBV5-8 with TRBJ2-5; 16 positions agree with TRBD2. Germline CDR1 and CDR2: SGHTS and YDEGEE. The junction had 8 bases not matched to a gene; V was cut back by 4 bases and J by 5 bases. CDR3 length equals 17 residues. The CDR3 spells CASSTGLAGGFGETQYF. DNA for the CDR3: TGTGCCAGCAGCACGGGACTAGCGGGAGGGTTTGGGGAGACCCAGTACTTC.

This chain links TRBV7-9 with TRBJ2-1; D tentatively fits TRBD1 or TRBD2 (5 bases each). Germline V CDR1 and CDR2: SEHNR, FQNEAQ (reference sequence). V was pared by 3 bases and J by 16 bases, with 16 bases between. The CDR3 totals 12 residues. The CDR3 loop reads CASSFGARASFF. CDR3 coding DNA: TGTGCCAGCAGCTTCGGGGCCAGAGCCAGCTTCTTC. The complete variable domain, with remaining parts taken from reference TRBV7-9 and TRBJ2-1, reads DTGVSQNPRHKITKRGQNVTFRCDPISEHNRLYWYRQTLGQGPEFLTYFQNEAQLEKSRLLSDRFSAERPKGSFSTLEIQRTEQGDSAMYLCASSFGARASFFGPGTRLTVL.

The CDR3 DNA reads TGTGCCAGCACCCTGCGCAGGGCTGGCACAGATACGCAGTATTTT. Protein product: CASTLRRAGTDTQYF. The chain has TRBV5-4 and TRBJ2-3; maybe TRBD1 (5 bases). This CDR3 comprises 15 residues. In germline, CDR1 is SGHNT, CDR2 YYREEE (reference sequence). Trimming pared 6 bases from V and 1 base from J, leaving 15 bases between. The variable domain in full, with the rest retrieved from reference TRBV5-4 and TRBJ2-3, is ETGVTQSPTHLIKTRGQQVTLRCSSQSGHNTVSWYQQALGQGPQFIFQYYREEENGRGNFPPRFSGLQFPNYSSELNVNALELDDSALYLCASTLRRAGTDTQYFGPGTRLTVL.

For the CDR3, the DNA is TGCAGGGCTTACGAGCAGTACTTC. Encoded protein: CRAYEQYF. The chain links TRBV20-1 to TRBJ2-7; unclear D gene. Per the germline V gene, CDR1 is DFQATT and CDR2 is SNEGSKA (reference sequence). The CDR3 spans 8 residues.

This clonotype was detected many times. The V gene is TRBV2, the J gene TRBJ2-3; 10 bases match TRBD2. Looked up from germline, CDR1 is SNHLY and CDR2 is FYNNEI. V shed 3 bases and J 1 base; nucleotides not matched to a gene: 7. This CDR3 is 17 amino acids long. The CDR3 nucleotides are TGTGCCAGCAGTGATGGAGCTAGCGGGAGTGGCACAGATACGCAGTATTTT. Protein product: CASSDGASGSGTDTQYF.

This clonotype has only a few counts. The V gene is TRBV27, the J gene TRBJ2-3, with D uncertain. CDR1 and CDR2 from the germline V gene are MNHEY and SMNVEV (reference sequence). This CDR3 has 13 residues. Trimming pared 5 bases from V and 5 bases from J, leaving 11 bases between. The CDR3 DNA is TGTGCCAGCAGTCTCCGGCTCGGAGATACGCAGTATTTT. It codes for CASSLRLGDTQYF.

In its sample, this clonotype ranks as medium-sized. The chain combines TRBV20-1 with TRBJ2-5; TRBD2 is a possible D gene (6 bases). The V gene's germline CDR1 is DFQATT and CDR2 SNEGSKA (reference sequence). The ends were cut back, 3 bases at V and 4 bases at J, with 18 bases in the middle. This CDR3 has 15 amino acids. The CDR3 DNA follows: TGCAGTGCTAGGCTAGCGAGGGCCGCCACAGAGACCCAGTACTTC. Amino acids: CSARLARAATETQYF.

This clonotype has ten or more counts. The chain combines TRBV20-1 with TRBJ2-7, with 8 bases matching TRBD2. Looked up from germline, CDR1 is DFQATT and CDR2 is SNEGSKA (reference sequence). The CDR3 runs to 14 residues. With V trimmed by 5 bases and J by 2 bases, 8 bases remained unmatched. The CDR3 here is CSAEILAVAYEQYF. CDR3 DNA sequence: TGCAGTGCTGAAATACTAGCGGTCGCCTACGAGCAGTACTTC.

This chain uses TRBV12-3 or TRBV12-4 with TRBJ2-5, with D tentatively TRBD2 (7 bases). Trimming cost V 2 bases and J 4 bases, with 23 bases left between them. This CDR3 region has 18 residues. The CDR3 DNA sequence: TGTGCCAGCAGTTTACCAAAGGTTTTGGCAGGGGAGGGAGAGACCCAGTACTTC. This codes for CASSLPKVLAGEGETQYF.